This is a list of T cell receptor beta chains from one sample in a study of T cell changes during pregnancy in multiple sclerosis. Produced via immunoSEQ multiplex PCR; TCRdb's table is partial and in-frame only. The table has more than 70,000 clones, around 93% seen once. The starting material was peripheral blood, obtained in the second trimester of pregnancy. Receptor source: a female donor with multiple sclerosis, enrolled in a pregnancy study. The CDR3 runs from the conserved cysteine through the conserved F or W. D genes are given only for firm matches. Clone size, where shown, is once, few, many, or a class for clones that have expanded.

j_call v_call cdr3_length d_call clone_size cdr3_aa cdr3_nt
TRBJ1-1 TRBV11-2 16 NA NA CASSLAPAGANTEAFF TGTGCCAGCAGCTTAGCCCCCGCAGGGGCCAACACTGAAGCTTTCTTT
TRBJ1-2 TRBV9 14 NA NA CASSRAGTDYGYTF TGTGCCAGCAGCAGAGCAGGAACCGACTATGGCTACACCTTC
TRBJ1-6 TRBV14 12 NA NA CASSRQAGLLHF TGTGCCAGCAGCCGACAGGCAGGACTTCTCCACTTT
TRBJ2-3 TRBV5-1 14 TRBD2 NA CASSPGTSRDTQYF TGCGCCAGCAGCCCCGGGACTAGCAGAGATACGCAGTATTTT
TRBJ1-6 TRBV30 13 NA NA CAERTANNSPLHF TGTGCAGAACGGACAGCGAATAATTCACCCCTCCACTTT
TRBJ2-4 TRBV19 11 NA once CASSEGVIQYF TGTGCCAGTAGTGAGGGGGTCATTCAGTACTTC
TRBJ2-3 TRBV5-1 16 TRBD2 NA CASGLAGPPSTDTQYF TGCGCCAGCGGCCTAGCGGGCCCTCCAAGCACAGATACGCAGTATTTT
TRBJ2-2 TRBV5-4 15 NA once CASSVPTTDTGELFF TGTGCCAGCAGCGTACCCACCACGGACACCGGGGAGCTGTTTTTT
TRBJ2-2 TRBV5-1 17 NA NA CASSLAGSVQNTGELFF TGCGCCAGCAGCTTGGCCGGGTCGGTCCAGAACACCGGGGAGCTGTTTTTT
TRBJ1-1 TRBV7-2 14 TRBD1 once CASSSQGAITEAFF TGTGCCAGCAGCTCCCAGGGGGCGATCACTGAAGCTTTCTTT
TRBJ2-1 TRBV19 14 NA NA CASSSGSSYNEQFF TGTGCCAGTAGTTCGGGGAGCTCCTACAATGAGCAGTTCTTC